This T cell receptor (beta chain) was documented in a study of T cell responses to AZD1222 COVID-19 vaccine. The wider study: Recipients boosted at about 4 weeks or about 12 weeks are pooled. Findings and limits, study-wide: Just 5 to 7 people given AZD1222 tested seropositive at baseline. After the peak T cell response, and only then, were repertoires sampled. Among vaccine-associated CD4 TCRs, coverage spanned spike, with dominance at 160-218 and 743-854.

Sequencing was performed with immunoSEQ multiplex PCR; in TCRdb, only in-frame clones are kept and a portion is missing. Of about 210,000 clones in the sample, approximately 92% are singletons; the top ten hold over 1%. The CDR3 is made up of 13 amino acids. Per the germline V gene, CDR1 is SGHRS and CDR2 is YFSETQ. Trimming removed 7 bases at V and 8 bases at J, with 13 bases between. As to this clone: As yet, its antigen is unknown.

The receptor comes from an adult in good health. Here the sequenced sample was peripheral blood, taken on day 0 of AZD1222 vaccination. V usage is TRBV5-1 and J usage is TRBJ1-6; D is unresolved. The CDR3 sequence: CASHEASYSPLHF. The CDR3 nucleotides read TGCGCCAGCCACGAGGCGAGTTATTCACCCCTCCACTTT.